These T cell receptor beta chains were read from a single sample in a study of radiotherapy plus CTLA-4 blockade in lung cancer. The assay was immunoSEQ multiplex PCR, and TCRdb's table has in-frame clones only and misses some. This table has some 110,000 clones, more than 80% appearing once. This specimen consisted of peripheral blood, obtained from a patient treated with radiotherapy plus ipilimumab. Every receptor here comes from a human donor with non-small cell lung cancer that progressed on radiotherapy plus ipilimumab. CDR3s leave out the opening cysteine and the closing phenylalanine or tryptophan.

j_gene,v_gene,CDR3aa
TRBJ2-2,TRBV6-6,ASSPWRPSNTGELF
TRBJ1-5,TRBV10-3,ATTTGTQQPQH
TRBJ2-2,TRBV7-3,ASSLLPGGNTGELF
TRBJ2-2,TRBV6-5,ASSYSGDSGELF
TRBJ2-5,TRBV25-1,ASSESVRIATRY
TRBJ1-4,TRBV11-3,ASSPSPAQGIGEKLF
TRBJ1-2,TRBV14,ASSQGSNRANYGYT
TRBJ1-1,TRBV27,ASSRWGTEAF
TRBJ2-3,TRBV5-4,ASSLGLDTDTQY
TRBJ2-3,TRBV5-3,ARSRARGTDTQY
TRBJ2-1,TRBV11-2,ASRWENNEQF
TRBJ1-1,TRBV6-1,ASSGNRNSAEAF
TRBJ2-2,TRBV25-1,ASKGEGGNTGELF
TRBJ2-5,TRBV5-1,ASSFQETQY
TRBJ2-1,TRBV4-2,ASSQMWRDSRLGGTFNEQF
TRBJ2-1,TRBV7-2,ASSLDGLAAYNEQF
TRBJ1-2,TRBV5-4,ASSLVGGRANYGYT
TRBJ1-5,TRBV29-1,SAQTGSSNQPQH
TRBJ2-7,TRBV10-2,ATRQGLSEQY
TRBJ2-7,TRBV18,ASSPSGQNYEQY
TRBJ1-1,TRBV7-9,ASRLLDRDTEAF
TRBJ2-1,TRBV5-8,ASSPVGRGF
TRBJ2-2,TRBV18,ASSPALTGELF
TRBJ2-7,TRBV6-5,ASSYGGRTYEQY
TRBJ2-4,TRBV5-6,ASSLHGQGATKNIQY
TRBJ1-1,TRBV11-2,ASSFTGVRNTEAF
TRBJ1-2,TRBV4-1,ASSQEETGFYGYT
TRBJ2-3,TRBV2,ATRGGVRTDTQY
TRBJ2-3,TRBV5-4,ASSLGQKGDTQY
TRBJ2-7,TRBV29-1,SVTGVSYEQY
TRBJ2-7,TRBV18,ASSPGTSGIEQY
TRBJ1-2,TRBV19,ASNDGSPSYGYT
TRBJ2-3,TRBV5-1,ASSLEISGLASDTQY
TRBJ2-1,TRBV29-1,SGGSGTLGGGVNNEQF
TRBJ1-2,TRBV19,ASSTGMGYT
TRBJ1-2,TRBV11-2,ASSPGGWGYT
TRBJ2-3,TRBV7-3,ASSLSWVDTQY
TRBJ1-1,TRBV5-4,ASSMKGQQPSEAF
TRBJ1-4,TRBV28,ASSLLDRSANEKLF
TRBJ1-3,TRBV27,ASSFKIGDTIY
TRBJ2-3,TRBV7-3,ASSLRGFPDTQY
TRBJ2-7,TRBV6-1,AITPGLAGGPEQY
TRBJ1-2,TRBV29-1,SEAREGCCVYGYT
TRBJ1-5,TRBV5-8,ASSSGQRNQPQH
TRBJ1-1,TRBV29-1,SVEDVLVDRSNTEAF
TRBJ1-1,TRBV30,AWSPGRGEAF
TRBJ1-2,TRBV7-9,ASSLAVANYGYT
TRBJ2-1,TRBV18,ASSPGSGSYNEQF
TRBJ2-3,TRBV2,ASSVRRETGTDTQY
TRBJ2-3,TRBV7-2,ASSPRIGTDTQY
TRBJ2-1,TRBV27,ASSAVWPYNEQF
TRBJ2-1,TRBV5-1,ASTGLAGGVNEQF
TRBJ1-4,TRBV7-9,ASSSGTGVTNEKLF
TRBJ1-5,TRBV19,ASSQFGNQPQH
TRBJ1-5,TRBV5-1,ASSWGGQTNQPQH